This T cell receptor beta chain comes out of a study of post-analysis software for immune sequencing data. Study-level background: Multiple sclerosis in the patients followed relapsing-remitting, secondary progressive and progressive-relapsing courses. Study results and caveats: Relative to controls, patients had 5 or 6 TRBV segments at higher frequency, with TRBV5-6, TRBV5-1 and TRBV20-1 among these. Significantly decreased normalized Chao1 diversity was recorded for multiple sclerosis patients relative to controls.

Unique molecular identifiers were built into the TCR beta cDNA libraries. A population of about 0.9 to 10 million T cells gave rise to 450,000 to 500,000 cDNA molecules. MiXCR, run by TCRdb on the PCR reads, gives a single entry per CDR3 protein. The sample records hundreds of thousands of distinct CDR3 sequences, about 57% being singletons. Regarding this clonotype: Its matching antigen is unknown.

From germline, CDR1 is SGHRS and CDR2 YFSETQ. The V segment lost 4 bases and the J segment 5 bases; nucleotides outside the gene matches: 10. The CDR3 is 15 residues long. V and J are TRBV5-1 and TRBJ2-7; 9 bases are a match to TRBD1. The sample consisted of blood. The receptor's source is a girl aged 5 to 17 with multiple sclerosis. The CDR3 protein is CASSDEGTGRHEQYF. CDR3 bases: TGCGCCAGCAGCGACGAGGGGACAGGGAGGCACGAGCAGTACTTC. Looking up the rest from reference TRBV5-1 and TRBJ2-7 gives the full variable domain: KAGVTQTPRYLIKTRGQQVTLSCSPISGHRSVSWYQQTPGQGLQFLFEYFSETQRNKGNFPGRFSGRQFSNSRSEMNVSTLELGDSALYLCASSDEGTGRHEQYFGPGTRLTVT.